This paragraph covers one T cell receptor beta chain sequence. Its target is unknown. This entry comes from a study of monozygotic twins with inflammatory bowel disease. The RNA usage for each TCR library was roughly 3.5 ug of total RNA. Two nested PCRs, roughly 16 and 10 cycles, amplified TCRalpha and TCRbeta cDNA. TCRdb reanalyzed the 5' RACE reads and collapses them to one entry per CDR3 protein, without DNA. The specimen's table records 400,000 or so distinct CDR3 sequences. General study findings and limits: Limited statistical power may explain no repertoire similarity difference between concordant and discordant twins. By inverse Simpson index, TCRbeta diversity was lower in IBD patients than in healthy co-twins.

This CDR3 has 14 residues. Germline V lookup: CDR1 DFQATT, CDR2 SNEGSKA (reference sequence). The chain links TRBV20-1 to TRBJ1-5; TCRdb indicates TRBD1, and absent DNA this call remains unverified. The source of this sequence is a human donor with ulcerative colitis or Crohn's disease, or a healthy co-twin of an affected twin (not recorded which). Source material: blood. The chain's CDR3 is CSASSTGKLEPQHF.